This T cell receptor beta chain was documented in a study of identical twins. The CDR3 spans 12 residues. CDR1 is SEHNR and CDR2 is FQNEAQ in the germline V gene (reference sequence). V lost 5 bases and J lost 2, with 7 bases in between. From the 5' RACE reads, TCRdb called clonotypes with MiXCR, one entry per CDR3 protein. The profile shows around 220,000 distinct CDR3 sequences, about 14% of them singletons. Study results and limitations: One should note that invariant MAIT and iNKT cells could partly confound zero-insertion analyses.

This clonotype was detected only a few times. Its matching antigen is unknown. Every sampled donor was Caucasian and healthy. This sequence originates from a woman aged 18-30 years in good health. This chain connects TRBV7-9 to TRBJ2-7; D possibly uses TRBD1 or TRBD2 (5 bases each). Input material: memory (CD45RO+) T cells sorted from blood. The CDR3 sequence is CASSGGPYEQYF. CDR3 sequence (DNA): TGTGCCAGCAGCGGGGGTCCCTACGAGCAGTACTTC.